A single sample is the source of the 31 T cell receptor beta chains below, sequenced in a study of T cell repertoires in aging, cancer and after chemotherapy. TCR beta rearrangements were amplified from peripheral blood genomic DNA. A mixed TRB-A/B primer pool amplified rearranged TRB by multiplex touch-down PCR. TCRdb processed the multiplex PCR reads anew with MiXCR; each CDR3 protein has one entry. The sample lists about 8,000 distinct CDR3 sequences, less than 35% occurring once. Sequencing was carried out using blood. The receptors derive from a human donor in good health.

Within the sample, this clonotype is medium-sized. This sequence joins TRBV29-1 and TRBJ2-3; no clear D. The CDR3 runs to 15 residues. V lost 3 bases and J lost 6, with 19 bases in between. The germline V gene has CDR1 SQVTM and CDR2 ANQGSEA. The CDR3 protein is CSVEAGWVRTDTQYF. CDR3 in DNA: TGCAGCGTTGAGGCCGGTTGGGTCCGTACGGATACGCAGTATTTT.

This clonotype was detected a few times. This rearrangement joins TRBV5-5 to TRBJ2-7; 9 bases are a match to TRBD1. Germline V gene lookup returns CDR1 SGHKS and CDR2 YYEKEE (reference sequence). V was clipped by 3 bases and J by 4 bases; unmatched bases: 5. This CDR3 is 14 amino acids long. The CDR3 coding sequence is TGTGCCAGCAGCTCCCGGGACAGGGAGTACGAGCAGTACTTC. Translation gives CASSSRDREYEQYF.

Regarding this clonotype: The junction shows a germline mismatch at one end, possibly a read error. The genes are TRBV6-6 and TRBJ2-7; D remains ambiguous. The CDR3 has 13 amino acids. Germline V gives CDR1 MNHNY, CDR2 SVGAGI (reference sequence). CDR3 loop: CAISERILYEQYF. The CDR3, as DNA: TGTGCCATCAGTGAAAGGATATTGTACGAGCAGTACTTC.

This clonotype has a handful of counts. The rearrangement joins TRBV7-9 to TRBJ2-3, with D perhaps TRBD1 or TRBD2 (7 bases each). The CDR3 length is 16 residues. The germline V gene encodes CDR1 SEHNR and CDR2 FQNEAQ (reference sequence). V lost 1 base and J lost 4, with 15 bases in between. The CDR3 DNA reads as TGTGCCAGCAGCTTAGAAAGGGGGCTAGCGGCAGATACGCAGTATTTT. Residues: CASSLERGLAADTQYF.

The V and J genes are TRBV5-4 and TRBJ2-2; 7 bases line up with TRBD2. The CDR3 has 16 residues. The J segment lost 5 bases and the V segment lost 6 bases, leaving 13 bases of the junction unmatched. CDR1 SGHNT and CDR2 YYREEE come from the germline V gene (reference sequence). The CDR3 region is CASNEGGLGLTGELFF. In nucleotides, the CDR3 is TGTGCCAGCAACGAGGGAGGGCTCGGGTTAACCGGGGAGCTGTTTTTT.

The V gene is TRBV6-5, the J gene TRBJ1-5; no definite D call. Between the trimmed V and J ends, which lost 7 bases and 0 bases, there was a span of 7 bases. The CDR3 length is 13 residues. Germline-derived CDR1 and CDR2 are MNHEY and SVGAGI. The CDR3 here is CASTVNSNQPQHF. The CDR3 DNA sequence: TGTGCCAGCACAGTCAATAGCAATCAGCCCCAGCATTTT.

This clonotype was picked up a small number of times. This rearrangement joins TRBV6-6 to TRBJ2-4; D may be TRBD1 or TRBD2 (5 bases each). Trimming removed 2 bases at V and 0 bases at J, with 8 bases between. CDR3 size: 15 residues. Germline V CDR1 and CDR2: MNHNY, SVGAGI (reference sequence). CDR3 coding DNA: TGTGCCAGCAGTTACGCCGGGACAGCCAAAAACATTCAGTACTTC. Translation: CASSYAGTAKNIQYF.

J is TRBJ1-2 and V is TRBV12-3 or TRBV12-4; TRBD1 matches at 7 bases. This CDR3 is built from 12 residues. J gave up 4 bases and V 4 bases, and 0 bases lay outside the gene matches. In nucleotides, the CDR3 is TGTGCCAGCAGTTCAGGGGGCTATGGCTACACCTTC. This translates into CASSSGGYGYTF.

This clonotype turned up a few times. The chain recombines TRBV12-3 or TRBV12-4 with TRBJ2-1; D call uncertain. V dropped 5 bases and J dropped 9 bases, with 17 bases sitting between them. This CDR3 is 14 amino acids long. The CDR3 is CASSPQLLSAEQFF. The CDR3 coding sequence is TGTGCCAGCAGTCCCCAACTCTTATCGGCTGAGCAGTTCTTC.

This clonotype was seen a few times. The chain employs TRBV6-2 or TRBV6-3 and TRBJ2-2, with TRBD1 identical over 8 bases. The germline V gene has CDR1 MNHEY and CDR2 SVGEGT. With 0 bases clipped from V and 7 bases from J, the junction kept 16 bases outside the gene matches. The CDR3 is made up of 19 amino acids. DNA of the CDR3: TGTGCCAGCAGTTACTCTACTTCCTGGACAGGGAGGAGTGGCGGGGAGCTGTTTTTT. Protein product: CASSYSTSWTGRSGGELFF.

This chain links TRBV10-3 with TRBJ1-2, with no clear D. V lost 0 bases to trimming and J lost 8 bases, with 10 bases between them. Per germline, CDR1 ENHRY and CDR2 SYGVKD. The CDR3 totals 13 residues. The CDR3 nucleotides read TGTGCCATCAGTGAGTCGCCGGTCGAGGGCTACACCTTC. It translates to CAISESPVEGYTF.

The chain uses TRBV7-9 and TRBJ2-1; no definite D call. Germline V gives CDR1 SEHNR, CDR2 FQNEAQ (reference sequence). This CDR3 spans 12 amino acids. Trimming stripped 4 bases from V and 7 bases from J, with 8 bases between. CDR3 in amino acids: CASSSLANEQFF. The CDR3 nucleotides read TGTGCCAGCAGCTCCCTGGCGAATGAGCAGTTCTTC. The full variable domain, with the rest looked up from reference TRBV7-9 and TRBJ2-1, is DTGVSQNPRHKITKRGQNVTFRCDPISEHNRLYWYRQTLGQGPEFLTYFQNEAQLEKSRLLSDRFSAERPKGSFSTLEIQRTEQGDSAMYLCASSSLANEQFFGPGTRLTVL.

The chain is built from TRBV14 and TRBJ2-2; D is perhaps TRBD1 (5 bases). The germline V gene has CDR1 SGHDN and CDR2 FVKESK. The CDR3 covers 16 residues. V was clipped by 8 bases and J by 10 bases, with 26 bases between them. The CDR3 DNA reads TGTGCCAGCGCCAGGGCGGCCGCAGAGAACACCAAGGAGCTGTTTTTT. This translates into CASARAAAENTKELFF.

This clonotype has a handful of counts. V is TRBV15 and J is TRBJ2-3, with 12 bases matching TRBD2. Germline CDR1 is LNHNV and CDR2 is YYDKDF (reference sequence). Germline trimming cut 0 bases from V and 6 bases from J; bases unmatched to any gene: 4. CDR3 length: 16 amino acids. CDR3 loop: CATSRDLAGGLDTQYF. The CDR3 region has the DNA TGTGCCACCAGCAGAGATCTAGCGGGGGGGCTTGATACGCAGTATTTT. Variable domain in full (rest from reference TRBV15 and TRBJ2-3): DAMVIQNPRYQVTQFGKPVTLSCSQTLNHNVMYWYQQKSSQAPKLLFHYYDKDFNNEADTPDNFQSRRPNTSFCFLDIRSPGLGDTAMYLCATSRDLAGGLDTQYFGPGTRLTVL.

The V gene is TRBV20-1, the J gene TRBJ1-4; the D gene is possibly TRBD1 (5 bases). Germline-derived CDR1 and CDR2 are DFQATT and SNEGSKA (reference sequence). This CDR3 is built from 14 residues. Trimming took 3 bases from V and 5 from J, leaving 13 bases between them. CDR3 residues: CSARVTVWNEKLFF. In DNA, the CDR3 is TGCAGTGCTAGGGTGACAGTATGGAATGAAAAACTGTTTTTT.

This clonotype ranks as medium-sized. The rearrangement joins TRBV27 to TRBJ1-2, with D perhaps TRBD1 (6 bases). With 2 bases removed from V and 4 bases from J, the gap between germline ends came to 11 bases. CDR3 size: 14 residues. Germline CDR1 and CDR2: MNHEY and SMNVEV (reference sequence). The CDR3 is CASSLGGAFYGYTF. In nucleotides, the CDR3 is TGTGCCAGCAGTTTAGGGGGCGCGTTCTATGGCTACACCTTC.

A note on this clonotype: This may arise from a read error, as a much more abundant clone is one base away. J is TRBJ2-5 and V is TRBV27, with 8 bases aligning to TRBD2. V trimming: 6 bases; J trimming: 9 bases; junction bases outside the gene matches: 9. Per germline, CDR1 MNHEY and CDR2 SMNVEV (reference sequence). CDR3 size: 13 residues. CDR3 nucleotide sequence: TGTGCCAGCAGGCTTAGCGGGGTTGGGGCCCAGTACTTC. Translating it yields CASRLSGVGAQYF.

This clonotype came up a few times. This chain joins TRBV7-2 and TRBJ2-7, with TRBD2 identical over 9 bases. Trimming cost V 5 bases and J 2 bases; bases outside gene matches: 4. This CDR3 has 14 amino acids. Germline values: CDR1 SGHTA, CDR2 FQGNSA. Written as DNA, the CDR3 is TGTGCCAGCAGCCCCAGCGGGGGGCCCTACGAGCAGTACTTC. Residues: CASSPSGGPYEQYF.

This clonotype was observed a handful of times. The chain employs TRBV18 and TRBJ1-5, with D possibly being TRBD1 (6 bases). V lost 4 bases to trimming and J lost 2 bases, with 12 bases between them. This CDR3 is built from 15 residues. Germline values: CDR1 KGHSH, CDR2 LQKENI. Written as DNA, the CDR3 is TGTGCCAGCTCACGCCTACAGGGAGGCAATCAGCCCCAGCATTTT. This codes for CASSRLQGGNQPQHF.

This clonotype has more than one count but fewer than ten. This chain links TRBV5-4 with TRBJ1-2; D is perhaps TRBD1 (5 bases). CDR1 is SGHNT and CDR2 is YYREEE in the germline V gene (reference sequence). The CDR3 sequence is 15 residues long. The V end was cut by 2 bases, the J end by 3 bases, with 14 bases between. The CDR3 protein is CASSFGGSGDYGYTF. The CDR3 DNA follows: TGTGCCAGCAGCTTCGGGGGGTCGGGGGACTATGGCTACACCTTC.

In its sample, this clonotype was seen a few times. This chain links TRBV29-1 with TRBJ1-2; 10 nucleotides match TRBD1. This CDR3 has 15 residues. Losses at the gene ends were 4 bases for V and 0 bases for J; bases not matched to a gene: 5. CDR1 and CDR2 from the germline V gene are SQVTM and ANQGSEA. Written as DNA, the CDR3 is TGCAGCGTTGTGGACAGGGGGAAAGCTAACTATGGCTACACCTTC. Translation: CSVVDRGKANYGYTF.

The V and J genes are TRBV12-3 or TRBV12-4 and TRBJ2-3; D is unresolved. Deletions cut 3 bases from V and 5 bases from J, with 18 bases between. This CDR3 has 16 amino acids. The CDR3 loop reads CASSFGWQVGQDTQYF. CDR3 DNA: TGTGCCAGCAGTTTCGGCTGGCAGGTTGGGCAAGATACGCAGTATTTT.

The chain has TRBV5-6 and TRBJ1-6; D gene uncertain. This CDR3 has 14 amino acids. V lost 0 bases and J lost 11, with 12 bases in between. Germline lookup yields CDR1 SGHDT and CDR2 YYEEEE. In DNA, the CDR3 is TGTGCCAGCAGCTTGGGGCAGAGGAGTGCACCCCTCCACTTT. It translates to CASSLGQRSAPLHF.

This clonotype is judged medium-sized (0.01 to 0.1%). This sequence joins TRBV13 and TRBJ2-2; TRBD1 is a possible D gene (6 bases). V was clipped by 5 bases and J by 0 bases, with 19 bases between them. Per germline, CDR1 PRHDT and CDR2 FYEKMQ (reference sequence). The CDR3 is made up of 18 amino acids. Written as DNA, the CDR3 is TGTGCCAGCAGCGCGGAATTTTGGACAGACCCGAACACCGGGGAGCTGTTTTTT. Amino acids: CASSAEFWTDPNTGELFF. The full variable domain, in which reference TRBV13 and TRBJ2-2 provide the parts outside the CDR3, is AAGVIQSPRHLIKEKRETATLKCYPIPRHDTVYWYQQGPGQDPQFLISFYEKMQSDKGSIPDRFSAQQFSDYHSELNMSSLELGDSALYFCASSAEFWTDPNTGELFFGEGSRLTVL.

The chain has TRBV2 and TRBJ1-5; D is undetermined. V lost 2 bases, J lost 6 bases, and 8 bases lay in between. Germline CDR1 reads SNHLY; CDR2 reads FYNNEI. The CDR3 is 13 amino acids. CDR3 sequence: CASSEWGGQPQHF. The CDR3 DNA follows: TGTGCCAGCAGTGAATGGGGTGGTCAGCCCCAGCATTTT.

The rearrangement links TRBV18 to TRBJ1-4; D call uncertain. The CDR3 runs 15 residues. The V gene lost 2 bases and the J gene lost 0 bases, with 7 bases spanning the gap. Per the germline V gene, CDR1 is KGHSH and CDR2 is LQKENI. The DNA of the CDR3 is TGTGCCAGCTCACCAAGCATAGCAACTAATGAAAAACTGTTTTTT. Amino acids: CASSPSIATNEKLFF.

By share, this clonotype ranks as medium-sized. V and J are TRBV18 and TRBJ2-3; TRBD1 agrees at 8 bases. CDR3 length: 16 amino acids. Germline V gene lookup returns CDR1 KGHSH and CDR2 LQKENI. Trimming took 0 bases from V and 3 from J; bases not matched to a gene: 5. The CDR3 is CASSPPPGQVTDTQYF. The CDR3 region has the DNA TGTGCCAGCTCACCACCGCCGGGACAGGTAACAGATACGCAGTATTTT. Together with reference TRBV18 and TRBJ2-3, the CDR3 gives the full variable domain: NAGVMQNPRHLVRRRGQEARLRCSPMKGHSHVYWYRQLPEEGLKFMVYLQKENIIDESGMPKERFSAEFPKEGPSILRIQQVVRGDSAAYFCASSPPPGQVTDTQYFGPGTRLTVL.

To note about this clonotype: At one of its ends the junction is not consistent with the germline gene, which may arise from a read error. The chain recombines TRBV10-3 with TRBJ1-1; 7 bases line up with TRBD1. The CDR3 has 13 residues. The germline V gene has CDR1 ENHRY and CDR2 SYGVKD. The CDR3 DNA sequence: TGTGCCATTAGTGGGACAGTTAACACTGAAGCTTTCTTT. It translates to CAISGTVNTEAFF.

This sequence joins TRBV27 and TRBJ2-5; perhaps D is TRBD1 or TRBD2 (5 bases each). CDR3 size: 13 residues. CDR1 MNHEY and CDR2 SMNVEV come from the germline V gene (reference sequence). The germline V and J ends were trimmed by 6 bases and 4 bases, with 12 bases remaining between them. The CDR3 region is CASRGLGVETQYF. The CDR3 DNA reads as TGTGCCAGCAGAGGTTTGGGGGTAGAGACCCAGTACTTC.

J is TRBJ1-5 and V is TRBV30, with D possibly matching TRBD1 (5 bases). The CDR3 extends over 16 amino acids. The V end was cut by 3 bases, the J end by 7 bases, with 22 bases between. Germline V gene data show CDR1 as GTSNPN and CDR2 as SVGIG (reference sequence). CDR3 sequence reads: CAWRSGLGRSGQPQHF. The CDR3 nucleotides are TGTGCCTGGAGGTCCGGGCTTGGGAGGTCAGGGCAGCCCCAGCATTTT. Combining the CDR3 with reference TRBV30 and TRBJ1-5 gives the whole variable domain SQTIHQWPATLVQPVGSPLSLECTVEGTSNPNLYWYRQAAGRGLQLLFYSVGIGQISSEVPQNLSASRPQDRQFILSSKKLLLSDSGFYLCAWRSGLGRSGQPQHFGDGTRLSIL.

The V and J genes are TRBV11-2 and TRBJ1-6; 7 bases are shared with TRBD1. Germline V gives CDR1 SGHAT, CDR2 FQNNGV. The CDR3 totals 15 residues. V lost 5 bases to trimming and J lost 8 bases; unmatched junction nucleotides: 9. The chain's CDR3 is CASSHGTVRDSPLHF. The CDR3 DNA sequence: TGTGCCAGCAGCCATGGGACAGTTCGCGATTCACCCCTCCACTTT.